The text below deals with one T cell receptor (beta chain). The target antigen is unknown. It was from PBMCs that CD4+ and CD8+ T cells were sorted. This sample stems from a study of CD8+ T cells in alopecia areata. Regarding the study as a whole: Alopecia totalis/universalis scalp especially showed more expanded CD8+ clones than normal scalp. Patients shared TCRs less clearly than mice did, possibly for HLA-related reasons.

The authors extracted RNA and reverse transcribed it into cDNA as the sequencing template. Sequencing used immunoSEQ multiplex PCR; TCRdb keeps in-frame clones, though not all of them. This repertoire shows about 140,000 clones, 50% to 65% found once; its top ten account for about 4.9%. The CDR3 runs to 16 residues. V shed 0 bases and J shed 7 bases, with 16 bases lying between them. The germline V gene encodes CDR1 MGHRA and CDR2 YSYEKL. What was sequenced was CD4+ T cells sorted from blood. The receptor comes from a human donor in good health. This chain joins TRBV4-1 and TRBJ1-5; the D gene is possibly TRBD1 (6 bases). The CDR3 nucleotides are TGCGCCAGCAGCCAAGACGTAGCGGGGGGCCGACAGCCCCAGCATTTT. Amino acid sequence: CASSQDVAGGRQPQHF.